The 3 T cell receptor beta chains listed next were all sequenced from one sample in a study of memory CD4+ T cells and cytomegalovirus serostatus. The protocol was immunoSEQ multiplex PCR, while the TCRdb copy is restricted to in-frame clones and leaves out a portion. Of 55,000 to 80,000 clones listed, about 76% are singletons. The sort gate was single viable CD3+CD4+CD8-CD45RO+ cells for memory CD4+ T cells. Sequenced input: memory CD4+ T cells from blood. The receptors were gathered from an adult in good health and CMV-seropositive.

In regard to this clone: One end of the junction is discordant with germline, which a read error may explain. J is TRBJ1-3 and V is TRBV28; D uncertain. The CDR3 contains 15 residues. Germline V gene lookup returns CDR1 MDHEN and CDR2 SYDVKM. Written as DNA, the CDR3 is TGTGCCAGCAGCTTATCCAGTCCCTCTGGAAACACCATATATTTT. Its translation: CASSLSSPSGNTIYF.

A few counts support this clone. The V gene is TRBV5-6, the J gene TRBJ2-7, with 8 nucleotides matching TRBD2. The V gene end was trimmed by 2 bases and the J gene end by 4 bases; junction bases not matched to a gene: 5. The germline CDR1 and CDR2 sequences are SGHDT and YYEEEE. The CDR3 is 14 residues long. The CDR3: CASSFQRERYEQYF. CDR3 in DNA: TGTGCCAGCAGCTTCCAGCGGGAGCGGTACGAGCAGTACTTC.

The rearrangement uses TRBV18 and TRBJ2-5; 9 bases align to TRBD2. Germline values: CDR1 KGHSH, CDR2 LQKENI. The CDR3 spans 14 residues. The trim removed 2 bases at V and 2 bases at J, leaving 0 bases unmatched. CDR3 bases: TGTGCCAGCTCACCAAGCGGGGGGCAAGAGACCCAGTACTTC. Amino acid sequence: CASSPSGGQETQYF.